These 18 T cell receptor beta chains came from one sample sequenced in a study of early T cells in non-severe SARS-CoV-2 infection. TCRdb reanalysed the 5' RACE reads using MiXCR and keeps one entry per CDR3 protein. Here the sample spans tens of thousands of distinct CDR3 sequences, 7.5% to 9.5% being singletons. Sequencing was performed on whole blood, taken at baseline. The origin of the receptors is an adult who was a healthcare worker with PCR-confirmed SARS-CoV-2 infection or an uninfected control (not recorded which).

This chain joins TRBV24-1 and TRBJ2-7; D gene unclear. V lost 3 bases and J lost 4, with 3 bases in between. The germline V gene has CDR1 KGHDR and CDR2 SFDVKD. CDR3 size: 11 residues. The CDR3: CATSDLYEQYF. As DNA, the CDR3 is TGTGCCACCAGTGATCTATACGAGCAGTACTTC.

This clonotype was seen a few times. The chain combines TRBV20-1 with TRBJ2-7; no definite D call. Germline V CDR1 and CDR2: DFQATT, SNEGSKA (reference sequence). The CDR3 loop spans 13 amino acids. The ends were cut back, 0 bases at V and 6 bases at J, with 12 bases in the middle. The CDR3 here is CSARDLIGREQYF. The CDR3 nucleotides are TGCAGTGCTAGAGATCTTATAGGTCGCGAGCAGTACTTC.

This clonotype was detected ten times or more. The genes are TRBV2 and TRBJ2-5; D is possibly TRBD2 (6 bases). Germline CDR1 SNHLY, CDR2 FYNNEI. The CDR3 runs 14 residues. V lost 7 bases, J lost 2 bases, and 14 bases lay in between. CDR3 coding DNA: TGTGCCAGCACTCTCGGGAGCGTTCAAGAGACCCAGTACTTC. Protein sequence: CASTLGSVQETQYF.

This clonotype was seen only a few times. The J gene is TRBJ2-4, the V gene TRBV20-1; D is undetermined. Trimming left V 0 bases short and J 3 bases short, with 6 bases between. CDR1 and CDR2 (germline): DFQATT, SNEGSKA (reference sequence). The CDR3 sequence is 13 residues long. DNA of the CDR3: TGCAGTGCTAGAGACAGACTCAAAAACATTCAGTACTTC. It is translated as CSARDRLKNIQYF.

The chain combines TRBV6-5 with TRBJ1-4; 7 nucleotides align to TRBD1. The CDR3 has 14 residues. In germline, CDR1 is MNHEY, CDR2 SVGAGI. Losses at the gene ends were 6 bases for V and 8 bases for J; bases not matched to a gene: 9. The CDR3 sequence: CASSRDRVGEKLFF. CDR3 DNA: TGTGCCAGCAGCCGAGACAGGGTCGGCGAAAAACTGTTTTTT.

The gene calls are TRBV19 and TRBJ1-3, with D hard to call. From germline, CDR1 is LNHDA and CDR2 SQIVND (reference sequence). The V end lost 3 bases, the J end lost 5 bases, and 14 bases lay between the germline ends. The CDR3 covers 15 residues. CDR3 loop: CASSMESRSRNTIYF. CDR3 coding DNA: TGTGCCAGTAGTATGGAAAGTCGGAGTCGAAACACCATATATTTT. The full variable domain, rest sourced from reference TRBV19 and TRBJ1-3, is DGGITQSPKYLFRKEGQNVTLSCEQNLNHDAMYWYRQDPGQGLRLIYYSQIVNDFQKGDIAEGYSVSREKKESFPLTVTSAQKNPTAFYLCASSMESRSRNTIYFGEGSWLTVV.

The CDR3 spells CASSSVDNEQFF. CDR3 nucleotide sequence: TGTGCCAGCAGCTCGGTCGACAATGAGCAGTTCTTC. The rearrangement links TRBV7-9 to TRBJ2-1; D gene ambiguous. The germline gives CDR1 SEHNR, CDR2 FQNEAQ (reference sequence). CDR3 length: 12 amino acids. Trimming cost V 4 bases and J 5 bases, with 6 bases left between them. Filled out from reference TRBV7-9 and TRBJ2-1, the complete variable domain reads DTGVSQNPRHKITKRGQNVTFRCDPISEHNRLYWYRQTLGQGPEFLTYFQNEAQLEKSRLLSDRFSAERPKGSFSTLEIQRTEQGDSAMYLCASSSVDNEQFFGPGTRLTVL.

V gene TRBV29-1 combines with J gene TRBJ1-1; perhaps TRBD1 as D (5 bases). Trimming pared 4 bases from V and 11 bases from J, leaving 11 bases between. CDR1 is SQVTM and CDR2 is ANQGSEA in the germline V gene. This CDR3 is built from 10 residues. The DNA of the CDR3 is TGCAGCGTTGTGGAGGGGCTCGCTTTCTTT. This encodes CSVVEGLAFF. Drawing the rest from reference TRBV29-1 and TRBJ1-1, the complete variable domain is SAVISQKPSRDICQRGTSLTIQCQVDSQVTMMFWYRQQPGQSLTLIATANQGSEATYESGFVIDKFPISRPNLTFSTLTVSNMSPEDSSIYLCSVVEGLAFFGQGTRLTVV.

This clonotype was picked up one time. The rearrangement joins TRBV29-1 to TRBJ2-1; D not resolved. CDR3 length: 13 amino acids. CDR1 SQVTM and CDR2 ANQGSEA come from the germline V gene. Trimming shortened V by 4 bases and J by 0 bases, and 7 bases separated the two germline ends. CDR3 coding DNA: TGCAGCGTTGTGGTACGCTCCTACAATGAGCAGTTCTTC. It specifies CSVVVRSYNEQFF.

This chain joins TRBV2 and TRBJ2-5; TRBD2 matches 14 bases. V lost 1 base and J lost 6; bases outside the gene matches: 4. Per germline, CDR1 SNHLY and CDR2 FYNNEI. The CDR3 has 16 residues. CDR3 in amino acids: CASSEGTSGGQKTQYF. In DNA form, the CDR3 reads TGTGCCAGCAGTGAAGGGACTAGCGGGGGGCAGAAGACCCAGTACTTC.

The chain is built from TRBV27 and TRBJ2-1; 8 bases are a match to TRBD1. The CDR3 has 16 residues. V dropped 5 bases and J dropped 2; count of bases not matched to a gene: 8. CDR1 and CDR2 from the germline V gene are MNHEY and SMNVEV (reference sequence). As DNA, the CDR3 is TGTGCCAGCAGTACACTGACAGGGGCGACCTACAATGAGCAGTTCTTC. Translating it yields CASSTLTGATYNEQFF.

This chain uses TRBV4-1 with TRBJ2-4; D possibly corresponds to TRBD1 (6 bases). Germline CDR1 is MGHRA and CDR2 is YSYEKL. The CDR3 consists of 14 residues. The V and J ends lost 3 bases and 15 bases respectively, with 21 bases between them. The CDR3, as DNA: TGCGCCAGCAGCCAGCGACAGGAATTTCCTAGGAGGTACTTC. Protein product: CASSQRQEFPRRYF.

The chain uses TRBV7-3 and TRBJ2-3, with 8 bases fitting TRBD2. The CDR3 totals 15 residues. Losses at the gene ends were 5 bases for V and 0 bases for J; bases not matched to a gene: 4. Germline values: CDR1 SGHTA, CDR2 FQGTGA. CDR3 sequence reads: CASSVRGGSTDTQYF. For the CDR3, the DNA is TGTGCCAGCAGCGTACGGGGGGGAAGCACAGATACGCAGTATTTT.

This clonotype appeared many times. V and J are TRBV19 and TRBJ2-5; 9 bases are a match to TRBD1. This CDR3 region has 16 residues. Germline assignment: CDR1 LNHDA and CDR2 SQIVND (reference sequence). Unmatched junction bases numbered 10, after V lost 3 bases and J lost 5 bases. The CDR3 DNA follows: TGTGCCAGTAGTATGGGGACAGGGTGGGGCGTGGAGACCCAGTACTTC. Translated: CASSMGTGWGVETQYF.

This clonotype was counted ten times or more. This chain links TRBV7-8 with TRBJ2-1, with TRBD2 identical over 7 bases. CDR1 is SGHVS and CDR2 is FQNEAQ in the germline V gene. The CDR3 spans 14 residues. Trimming removed 5 bases from V and 9 bases from J; junction bases left unmatched: 10. The CDR3 region is CASSDLRVAGEQFF. Written as DNA, the CDR3 is TGTGCCAGCAGCGACTTAAGAGTAGCGGGTGAGCAGTTCTTC.

This clonotype was picked up many times. The chain employs TRBV6-6 and TRBJ1-1; D is possibly TRBD1 (5 bases). Trimming shortened V by 6 bases and J by 0 bases, and 14 bases separated the two germline ends. Germline V gene data show CDR1 as MNHNY and CDR2 as SVGAGI (reference sequence). CDR3 length equals 15 residues. This chain's CDR3 is CASSPGTVMNTEAFF. The CDR3 DNA sequence: TGTGCCAGCAGCCCCGGGACTGTCATGAACACTGAAGCTTTCTTT.

This clonotype has more than one count but fewer than ten. The chain recombines TRBV4-1 with TRBJ2-7; D unresolved. The CDR3 has 19 amino acids. V lost 0 bases to trimming and J lost 0 bases, with 21 bases between them. In germline, CDR1 is MGHRA, CDR2 YSYEKL. The CDR3 nucleotides read TGCGCCAGCAGCCAAGATTTGGGGTCAGGCAGGCCGAGCTCCTACGAGCAGTACTTC. Its protein is CASSQDLGSGRPSSYEQYF.

The chain employs TRBV7-2 and TRBJ2-4; TRBD1 might be the D (6 bases). Trimming cost V 5 bases and J 6 bases, with 14 bases left between them. This CDR3 is built from 14 residues. Germline V gene lookup returns CDR1 SGHTA and CDR2 FQGNSA. The CDR3 bases are TGTGCCAGCAGCCAATGGGACACCTCAAACATTCAGTACTTC. Translating it yields CASSQWDTSNIQYF.